A single sample is the source of the 18 T cell receptor beta chains below, sequenced in a study of HIV-infected patients and healthy controls. TCRdb used MiXCR to reprocess the 5' RACE reads, holding one entry per CDR3 protein. Of roughly 68,000 distinct CDR3 sequences in the sample, 19% were seen once. Input material: CD4+ T cells from blood. These receptors all stem from a human donor in good health.

This clonotype was recorded at least ten times. The chain combines TRBV7-6 with TRBJ1-1, with TRBD1 matching 10 bases. CDR1 and CDR2 from the germline V gene are SGHVS and FNYEAQ. The CDR3 loop spans 15 amino acids. Trimming at V came to 4 bases and at J to 3 bases, leaving 5 bases not matched to a gene. CDR3 sequence: CASSSETGGYTEAFF. CDR3 bases: TGTGCCAGCAGCTCCGAGACAGGGGGCTACACTGAAGCTTTCTTT.

Note on this clonotype: A much larger clone differs from this one at a single base, so this may be a read error. V and J are TRBV20-1 and TRBJ1-1, with no clear D. The CDR3 has 15 residues. Trimming took 1 base from V and 0 from J, leaving 12 bases between them. Germline V gives CDR1 DFQATT, CDR2 SNEGSKA (reference sequence). The CDR3 reads CSARVGRRVNTEAFF. DNA for the CDR3: TGCAGTGCTAGAGTGGGTAGGCGGGTGAACACTGAAGCTTTCTTT.

This clonotype showed up just a few times. The chain couples TRBV20-1 to TRBJ2-3; D perhaps matches TRBD1 (6 bases). This CDR3 has 15 residues. CDR1 and CDR2 (germline): DFQATT, SNEGSKA (reference sequence). Trimming removed 4 bases from V and 1 base from J, with 15 bases in between. The CDR3 loop reads CSATPVQGGTDTQYF. The CDR3 DNA reads as TGCAGTGCTACCCCTGTACAGGGAGGCACAGATACGCAGTATTTT.

The chain has TRBV4-3 and TRBJ1-6, with D possibly TRBD1 on 5 matching bases. CDR1 is LGHNA, CDR2 YSLEER, per germline. V lost 2 bases to trimming and J lost 12 bases, with 14 bases between them. The CDR3 length is 14 residues. The CDR3 loop reads CASSQPGSRGPLHF. CDR3 bases: TGCGCCAGCAGCCAACCAGGGTCGAGGGGACCCCTCCACTTT.

This clonotype was seen a few times. This chain connects TRBV19 to TRBJ1-1; no clear D. The CDR3 has 13 amino acids. V lost 0 bases and J lost 8, with 10 bases in between. Germline-derived CDR1 and CDR2 are LNHDA and SQIVND (reference sequence). The CDR3 DNA is TGTGCCAGTAGTATAGATCAGTGGGAGGAAGCTTTCTTT. Protein product: CASSIDQWEEAFF.

This chain connects TRBV7-2 to TRBJ2-2; 9 bases fit TRBD2. The CDR3 covers 18 residues. V was clipped by 5 bases and J by 3 bases; unmatched bases: 13. The germline gives CDR1 SGHTA, CDR2 FQGNSA. CDR3 nucleotides: TGTGCCAGCAGCCGCAACCCTCCGGGACTAGCCGACACCGGGGAGCTGTTTTTT. As protein: CASSRNPPGLADTGELFF.

This clonotype was detected ten times or more. The chain carries TRBV11-3 and TRBJ1-1; D may be TRBD1 (5 bases). The CDR3 spans 14 residues. The V end was cut by 5 bases, the J end by 1 base, with 11 bases between. Germline CDR1 SGHNT, CDR2 YENEEA. In nucleotides, the CDR3 is TGTGCCAGCAGCCCCGTGGGACCGAACACTGAAGCTTTCTTT. This encodes CASSPVGPNTEAFF.

For this clonotype: Just one base apart from a much larger clone, this may be a read error. The chain has TRBV29-1 and TRBJ2-3; 10 bases fit TRBD2. V was clipped by 4 bases and J by 10 bases; unmatched bases: 14. Germline CDR1 and CDR2: SQVTM and ANQGSEA. The CDR3 loop spans 15 amino acids. The DNA of the CDR3 is TGCAGCGTTGTCTCCTCGGGACTAGCGAGTGAAGCGCAGTATTTT. Its protein is CSVVSSGLASEAQYF.

This clonotype has only a few counts. The chain joins TRBV7-2 to TRBJ1-1; D gene uncertain. This CDR3 is 15 amino acids long. The ends were cut back, 1 base at V and 6 bases at J, with 15 bases in the middle. Germline-derived CDR1 and CDR2 are SGHTA and FQGNSA. For the CDR3, the DNA is TGTGCCAGCAGCTTAGATGTCCGGGGTTGGGCTGAAGCTTTCTTT. This translates into CASSLDVRGWAEAFF.

This clonotype has ten or more counts. The chain has TRBV7-9 and TRBJ1-2; D unclear. CDR3 size: 12 residues. Per germline, CDR1 SEHNR and CDR2 FQNEAQ (reference sequence). Trimming took 3 bases from V and 6 from J, leaving 8 bases between them. The CDR3: CASSFGPDGYTF. The CDR3 bases are TGTGCCAGCAGCTTCGGCCCCGATGGCTACACCTTC.

The V gene is TRBV10-1, the J gene TRBJ2-1; tentatively, D is TRBD1 (6 bases). The V gene lost 3 bases and the J gene lost 7 bases, with 16 bases spanning the gap. Germline lookup yields CDR1 WNHNN and CDR2 SYGVQD (reference sequence). There are 15 residues in the CDR3. The CDR3: CASSEGQSGQNEQFF. The DNA for the CDR3 is TGCGCCAGCAGTGAAGGACAGTCCGGCCAGAATGAGCAGTTCTTC.

This rearrangement joins TRBV6-5 to TRBJ1-5, with 7 bases that match TRBD1. The germline V gene has CDR1 MNHEY and CDR2 SVGAGI. The CDR3 runs 15 residues. V shed 6 bases and J 4 bases; nucleotides not matched to a gene: 9. DNA of the CDR3: TGTGCCAGCAGCCAGGGCGACAGGGCAAATCAGCCCCAGCATTTT. As protein: CASSQGDRANQPQHF.

The chain uses TRBV20-1 and TRBJ2-3; D possibly corresponds to TRBD2 (6 bases). The V gene lost 3 bases and the J gene lost 2 bases, with 12 bases spanning the gap. The CDR3 has 14 amino acids. Germline assignment: CDR1 DFQATT and CDR2 SNEGSKA (reference sequence). This CDR3 is CSARRRGYTDTQYF. The DNA of the CDR3 is TGCAGTGCTAGGAGGCGGGGATACACAGATACGCAGTATTTT.

In its sample, this clonotype was seen a few times. This sequence joins TRBV4-3 and TRBJ1-2, with D possibly matching TRBD1 (6 bases). Deletions cut 0 bases from V and 2 bases from J, with 10 bases between. Germline V CDR1 and CDR2: LGHNA, YSLEER. This CDR3 spans 15 amino acids. The CDR3 loop is CASSQDGDMNYGYTF. The CDR3 DNA follows: TGCGCCAGCAGCCAAGATGGGGACATGAACTATGGCTACACCTTC.

This clonotype showed up just a few times. This rearrangement joins TRBV2 to TRBJ1-5, with a possible D match to TRBD1 (6 bases). From germline, CDR1 is SNHLY and CDR2 FYNNEI. V gave up 6 bases and J gave up 7 bases, with 13 bases separating them. This CDR3 is 13 amino acids long. CDR3 residues: CASRTGSVQPQHF. CDR3 nucleotides: TGTGCCAGCAGAACAGGGTCCGTCCAGCCCCAGCATTTT.

This clonotype showed up many times. V and J are TRBV10-3 and TRBJ2-7; D gene unclear. This CDR3 has 11 residues. Germline values: CDR1 ENHRY, CDR2 SYGVKD. The V end was cut by 2 bases, the J end by 2 bases, with 1 base between. The CDR3 DNA reads TGTGCCATCAGTGAGGCCTACGAGCAGTACTTC. Its protein is CAISEAYEQYF.

The V call is TRBV11-2, the J call TRBJ2-5, with D tentatively TRBD2 (6 bases). Germline CDR1 is SGHAT and CDR2 is FQNNGV. This CDR3 has 15 amino acids. The V end was cut by 5 bases, the J end by 0 bases, with 13 bases between. CDR3 protein: CASSPGRGYQETQYF. In DNA form, the CDR3 reads TGTGCCAGCAGCCCGGGGCGGGGTTACCAAGAGACCCAGTACTTC. Full variable domain (outside the CDR3, taken from reference TRBV11-2 and TRBJ2-5): EAGVAQSPRYKIIEKRQSVAFWCNPISGHATLYWYQQILGQGPKLLIQFQNNGVVDDSQLPKDRFSAERLKGVDSTLKIQPAKLEDSAVYLCASSPGRGYQETQYFGPGTRLLVL.

This clonotype was seen a handful of times. V usage is TRBV7-9 and J usage is TRBJ2-2; 10 nucleotides agree with TRBD2. V lost 7 bases and J lost 2; bases outside the gene matches: 7. The CDR3 extends over 16 amino acids. Germline V CDR1 and CDR2: SEHNR, FQNEAQ (reference sequence). CDR3 bases: TGTGCCAGCATCAAAGCTAGCGGGGGCAACACCGGGGAGCTGTTTTTT. This sequence encodes CASIKASGGNTGELFF.